The next 17 T cell receptor beta chains were all read from a single sample in a study of cytomegalovirus exposure and HLA in healthy donors. Generated by immunoSEQ multiplex PCR, the TCRdb table keeps only in-frame clones and is missing some. The sample carries 200,000 or so clones, about 80% recorded once. The sample consisted of PBMCs. These receptors were obtained from a man aged 18 to 35 in good health and CMV-seropositive.

V gene TRBV6-5 combines with J gene TRBJ2-7; 7 positions agree with TRBD2. Unmatched junction bases numbered 6, after V lost 0 bases and J lost 1 base. Germline CDR1 is MNHEY and CDR2 is SVGAGI. This CDR3 is built from 16 residues. The CDR3 DNA follows: TGTGCCAGCAGTTACTCGAAGTTTAGCGGGTCCTACGAGCAGTACTTC. Its protein is CASSYSKFSGSYEQYF.

The chain combines TRBV21-1 with TRBJ1-5; whether TRBD1, the table's D call, matches the DNA was not checked. TRBV21-1 is designated a pseudogene. The CDR3 covers 16 residues. In nucleotides, the CDR3 is TGTGCCAGCAGCAAAGCCAGGGAAGGGGGCAATCAGCCCCAGCATTTT. This translates into CASSKAREGGNQPQHF.

The gene calls are TRBV30 and TRBJ1-1, with D uncertain. CDR1 GTSNPN and CDR2 SVGIG come from the germline V gene (reference sequence). V lost 0 bases, J lost 4 bases, and 21 bases lay in between. The CDR3 is 17 residues long. CDR3 bases: TGTGCCTGGAGTGTACGGCGGGTCGCGAATCCCACCACTGAAGCTTTCTTT. Protein sequence: CAWSVRRVANPTTEAFF. The entire variable domain, with the rest obtained from reference TRBV30 and TRBJ1-1, is as follows: SQTIHQWPATLVQPVGSPLSLECTVEGTSNPNLYWYRQAAGRGLQLLFYSVGIGQISSEVPQNLSASRPQDRQFILSSKKLLLSDSGFYLCAWSVRRVANPTTEAFFGQGTRLTVV.

V gene TRBV27 combines with J gene TRBJ2-2, with D perhaps TRBD2 (6 bases). V gave up 3 bases and J gave up 7 bases, with 9 bases separating them. The CDR3 contains 13 residues. The germline V gene encodes CDR1 MNHEY and CDR2 SMNVEV (reference sequence). The CDR3 sequence: CASSFRRDGELFF. As DNA, the CDR3 is TGTGCCAGCAGTTTTCGGCGGGACGGGGAGCTGTTTTTT.

This chain links TRBV4-2 with TRBJ2-7; 10 nucleotides match TRBD1. V shed 0 bases and J 2 bases; nucleotides not matched to a gene: 4. Looked up from germline, CDR1 is LGHNA and CDR2 is YNFKEQ. This CDR3 comprises 16 residues. The CDR3 protein is CASSQDRGQGPYEQYF. CDR3 sequence (DNA): TGTGCCAGCAGCCAAGATCGGGGACAGGGGCCCTACGAGCAGTACTTC.

The V call is TRBV19, the J call TRBJ1-2; 7 bases fit TRBD1. This CDR3 has 13 amino acids. Germline V lookup: CDR1 LNHDA, CDR2 SQIVND (reference sequence). Trimming took 5 bases from V and 7 from J; bases not matched to a gene: 7. This CDR3 is CASSRQGIGGYTF. CDR3 DNA sequence: TGTGCCAGTAGTCGACAGGGTATCGGTGGCTACACCTTC.

The rearrangement links TRBV9 to TRBJ2-7; 8 bases align to TRBD1. Germline V CDR1 and CDR2: SGDLS, YYNGEE. This CDR3 is built from 15 residues. V shed 3 bases and J 5 bases; nucleotides not matched to a gene: 10. The CDR3 region is CASSAIGQGENEQYF. The CDR3 coding sequence is TGTGCCAGCAGCGCCATCGGACAGGGAGAAAACGAGCAGTACTTC.

The V gene is TRBV7-2, the J gene TRBJ2-7, with TRBD1 matching over 9 bases. With V trimmed by 9 bases and J by 7 bases, 7 bases remained unmatched. This CDR3 spans 12 amino acids. CDR1 is SGHTA, CDR2 FQGNSA, per germline. The CDR3 DNA reads TGTGCCAGTTCCGGGACAGGGAATGAGCAGTACTTC. Protein: CASSGTGNEQYF.

The chain combines TRBV7-9 with TRBJ2-1; 7 bases fit TRBD1. The CDR3 consists of 14 residues. The V gene end was trimmed by 10 bases and the J gene end by 3 bases; junction bases not matched to a gene: 9. Germline loops: CDR1 SEHNR, CDR2 FQNEAQ (reference sequence). CDR3 nucleotide sequence: TGTGCCAACTCAGAGGGGGCCTTCTACAATGAGCAGTTCTTC. The encoded protein is CANSEGAFYNEQFF.

The rearrangement links TRBV9 to TRBJ2-7, with D perhaps TRBD1 (5 bases). The V end lost 0 bases, the J end lost 5 bases, and 9 bases lay between the germline ends. There are 13 residues in the CDR3. Germline CDR1 is SGDLS and CDR2 is YYNGEE. The CDR3 bases are TGTGCCAGCAGCGTAGGGACAATCCACGAGCAGTACTTC. Amino acids: CASSVGTIHEQYF.

This chain joins TRBV4-2 and TRBJ1-1; D is possibly TRBD1 (6 bases). The germline V gene has CDR1 LGHNA and CDR2 YNFKEQ. CDR3 size: 14 residues. Trimming took off 4 bases at V and 2 bases at J, with 11 bases between the two ends. CDR3 DNA: TGTGCCAGCAGCCCCTGGACAGCAAACACTGAAGCTTTCTTT. It specifies CASSPWTANTEAFF.

The chain is built from TRBV15 and TRBJ2-1; 12 nucleotides line up with TRBD2. The CDR3 is 15 residues long. Trimming cost V 8 bases and J 8 bases; bases outside gene matches: 10. Germline lookup yields CDR1 LNHNV and CDR2 YYDKDF (reference sequence). CDR3 bases: TGTGCCACCCAAGGACTAGCGGGGCTGAAGGATGAGCAGTTCTTC. Translating it yields CATQGLAGLKDEQFF.

The chain joins TRBV2 to TRBJ2-2, with a weak D call TRBD1 (5 bases). V dropped 7 bases and J dropped 2 bases, with 11 bases sitting between them. Germline V CDR1 and CDR2: SNHLY, FYNNEI. This CDR3 comprises 14 residues. The CDR3 nucleotides are TGTGCCAGCAAATTAGGGGAAAACACCGGGGAGCTGTTTTTT. Its protein product is CASKLGENTGELFF.

The V call is TRBV5-1, the J call TRBJ2-1; weak D call: TRBD1 (5 bases). V dropped 2 bases and J dropped 7 bases, with 10 bases sitting between them. This CDR3 spans 13 amino acids. The germline V gene has CDR1 SGHRS and CDR2 YFSETQ. CDR3 region: CASSLGAGNEQFF. The CDR3 nucleotides are TGCGCCAGCAGCTTAGGGGCCGGGAATGAGCAGTTCTTC. Full variable domain (remainder filled in from reference TRBV5-1 and TRBJ2-1): KAGVTQTPRYLIKTRGQQVTLSCSPISGHRSVSWYQQTPGQGLQFLFEYFSETQRNKGNFPGRFSGRQFSNSRSEMNVSTLELGDSALYLCASSLGAGNEQFFGPGTRLTVL.

The chain uses TRBV5-1 and TRBJ2-7; weak D call: TRBD1 (6 bases). The CDR3 sequence is 15 residues long. From germline, CDR1 is SGHRS and CDR2 YFSETQ. Deletions cut 1 base from V and 2 bases from J, with 13 bases between. This chain's CDR3 is CASSLKGTPPYEQYF. In DNA, the CDR3 is TGCGCCAGCAGCTTGAAGGGGACACCCCCCTACGAGCAGTACTTC.

The DNA for the CDR3 is TGTGCCAGCAGCCAATGGCTAGCGGTCGAAGGTGTAGATACGCAGTATTTT. It is translated as CASSQWLAVEGVDTQYF. The V and J genes are TRBV7-6 and TRBJ2-3, with TRBD2 identical over 7 bases. V shed 5 bases, J shed 5 bases, and the junction held 16 bases outside the gene matches. The CDR3 covers 17 residues. The germline V gene has CDR1 SGHVS and CDR2 FNYEAQ.

The V and J genes are TRBV11-1 and TRBJ2-1; TRBD2 aligns across 11 bases. Germline V gene lookup returns CDR1 SGHAT and CDR2 FQDESV (reference sequence). This CDR3 contains 16 residues. Germline trimming cut 5 bases from V and 3 bases from J; bases unmatched to any gene: 6. The CDR3 is CASSRVGTSGYNEQFF. The CDR3 nucleotides are TGTGCCAGCAGCCGTGTCGGGACTAGCGGCTACAATGAGCAGTTCTTC.